The 18 T cell receptor beta chains reported below all come from one sample, sequenced in a study of PD-1 blockade in classical Hodgkin lymphoma. The table came from immunoSEQ multiplex PCR; TCRdb's copy has only in-frame clones and leaves some out. The table lists some 60,000 clones, 85% to 90% of them singletons, with 15% in the top ten. Each of the patients experienced relapse following autologous stem cell transplantation, and their brentuximab vedotin exposure differed. Here the sequenced sample was peripheral blood mononuclear cells (PBMCs), taken at baseline. Receptors were obtained from a human donor with classical Hodgkin lymphoma.

This clone was counted once. The CDR3 reads CASSKGNYGYTF. The CDR3 coding sequence is TGTGCCAGTAGTAAGGGTAACTATGGCTACACCTTC. V gene TRBV19 combines with J gene TRBJ1-2, with D unresolved. Trimming took off 4 bases at V and 1 base at J, with 4 bases between the two ends. The CDR3 covers 12 residues. CDR1 LNHDA and CDR2 SQIVND come from the germline V gene (reference sequence).

This clone was seen many times. The chain is built from TRBV10-1 and TRBJ2-1; 7 bases agree with TRBD1. V was clipped by 5 bases and J by 4 bases; unmatched bases: 11. Germline CDR1 is WNHNN and CDR2 is SYGVQD (reference sequence). There are 16 residues in the CDR3. CDR3 region: CASSPLLGTAYNEQFF. In nucleotides, the CDR3 is TGCGCCAGCAGTCCTCTCCTGGGGACAGCTTACAATGAGCAGTTCTTC.

The CDR3 loop reads CASRDPYYAGMGYGYTF. DNA of the CDR3: TGTGCCAGCAGGGACCCGTACTACGCAGGGATGGGCTATGGCTACACCTTC. The J gene is TRBJ1-2, the V gene TRBV27; TRBD1 might be the D (5 bases). Germline V gene sequence: CDR1 MNHEY, CDR2 SMNVEV (reference sequence). This CDR3 contains 17 residues. Trimming left V 6 bases short and J 4 bases short, with 24 bases between.

The chain is built from TRBV14 and TRBJ1-3, with D maybe TRBD1 (6 bases). This CDR3 has 17 amino acids. V was pared by 1 base and J by 2 bases, with 15 bases between. The V gene's germline CDR1 is SGHDN and CDR2 FVKESK. CDR3 region: CASSQGPAAGAGNTIYF. CDR3 DNA sequence: TGTGCCAGCAGCCAAGGACCCGCGGCAGGGGCTGGAAACACCATATATTTT.

This chain links TRBV5-1 with TRBJ2-1, with D unclear. The CDR3 spans 14 residues. Germline V gene lookup returns CDR1 SGHRS and CDR2 YFSETQ. V was shortened by 0 bases and J by 6 bases, with 10 bases between the two germline ends. CDR3: CASSLDFESNEQFF. For the CDR3, the DNA is TGCGCCAGCAGCTTGGATTTCGAGAGCAATGAGCAGTTCTTC.

As for this clone: One end of the junction fails to match germline, which may point to a read error. The CDR3 here is CASRRTALGETFF. CDR3 nucleotide sequence: TGTGCCAGCAGACGCACAGCCTTGGGTGAAACTTTCTTT. The chain links TRBV28 to TRBJ1-1; unclear D gene. The length of the CDR3 is 13 residues. Per the germline V gene, CDR1 is MDHEN and CDR2 is SYDVKM.

The chain recombines TRBV30 with TRBJ1-5, with D possibly being TRBD1 (5 bases). The CDR3 has 14 residues. V was clipped by 0 bases and J by 7 bases, with 13 bases between them. The germline V gene has CDR1 GTSNPN and CDR2 SVGIG (reference sequence). The CDR3: CAWSVLGGEQPQHF. The CDR3 DNA reads as TGTGCCTGGAGTGTACTGGGGGGGGAACAGCCCCAGCATTTT.

The chain employs TRBV11-2 and TRBJ1-2; D uncertain. The germline V gene encodes CDR1 SGHAT and CDR2 FQNNGV. This CDR3 region has 13 residues. Trimming cost V 3 bases and J 8 bases, with 13 bases left between them. CDR3 protein: CASSLGLTRGYTF. The CDR3 coding sequence is TGTGCCAGCAGCTTGGGCCTAACGAGAGGCTACACCTTC.

This sequence joins TRBV30 and TRBJ2-7; 9 bases match TRBD2. Trimming at V came to 6 bases and at J to 4 bases, leaving 4 bases not matched to a gene. The CDR3 is 12 residues long. Germline V lookup: CDR1 GTSNPN, CDR2 SVGIG (reference sequence). The DNA of the CDR3 is TGTGCCTGCGGAGCGGGGGGTTACGAGCAGTACTTC. This translates into CACGAGGYEQYF.

The chain has TRBV11-2 and TRBJ2-7, with D perhaps matching TRBD2 (5 bases). The germline V gene has CDR1 SGHAT and CDR2 FQNNGV. The CDR3 runs to 14 residues. Trimming removed 9 bases at V and 3 bases at J, with 18 bases between. CDR3 loop: CASAPGSGSYEQYF. The CDR3 DNA reads as TGTGCCAGTGCTCCGGGGTCCGGAAGCTACGAGCAGTACTTC.

The rearrangement joins TRBV5-1 to TRBJ2-1; tentatively, D is TRBD1 (7 bases). The CDR3 is 16 residues long. Trimming removed 0 bases at V and 4 bases at J, with 14 bases between. CDR1 and CDR2 from the germline V gene are SGHRS and YFSETQ. CDR3: CASSLAGQGGYNEQFF. Here the CDR3 DNA reads TGCGCCAGCAGCTTGGCCGGTCAGGGGGGTTACAATGAGCAGTTCTTC.

The chain carries TRBV10-3 and TRBJ1-6; D gene unclear. This CDR3 has 14 residues. The germline gives CDR1 ENHRY, CDR2 SYGVKD. Trimming left V 10 bases short and J 0 bases short, with 10 bases between. For the CDR3, the DNA is TGTGCCACATCAGAAAGCTCCTATAATTCACCCCTCCACTTT. Translated, it gives CATSESSYNSPLHF.

V usage is TRBV9 and J usage is TRBJ2-5; a weak D match, TRBD2 (6 bases). Between the trimmed V and J ends, which lost 4 bases and 6 bases, there was a span of 16 bases. Germline V gene data show CDR1 as SGDLS and CDR2 as YYNGEE. This CDR3 has 14 amino acids. CDR3 in DNA: TGTGCCAGCAGCCCGGGGACTGTGAAGAAGACCCAGTACTTC. Translating it yields CASSPGTVKKTQYF.

This chain joins TRBV6-5 and TRBJ2-1; D gene uncertain. The ends were cut back, 2 bases at V and 7 bases at J, with 18 bases in the middle. The CDR3 has 16 amino acids. CDR1 and CDR2 from the germline V gene are MNHEY and SVGAGI. This chain's CDR3 is CASSYPSSGKLNEQFF. Here the CDR3 DNA reads TGTGCCAGCAGTTACCCTAGTTCCGGTAAATTAAATGAGCAGTTCTTC.

J is TRBJ1-1 and V is TRBV7-9; D unclear. The CDR3 covers 16 residues. The germline gives CDR1 SEHNR, CDR2 FQNEAQ (reference sequence). Trimming left V 3 bases short and J 1 base short, with 15 bases between. CDR3 sequence (DNA): TGTGCCAGCAGCTTCCGCTCCTGGGAGACGAACACTGAAGCTTTCTTT. Protein product: CASSFRSWETNTEAFF.

The chain carries TRBV18 and TRBJ2-1; D could derive from TRBD1 or TRBD2 (6 bases each). The CDR3 consists of 13 residues. The germline CDR1 and CDR2 sequences are KGHSH and LQKENI. V was cut by 3 bases and J by 10 bases, with 13 bases left in between. CDR3 loop: CASSPARGREQFF. CDR3 nucleotides: TGTGCCAGCTCACCTGCCCGGGGGCGGGAGCAGTTCTTC.

This clone was picked up one time. The J gene is TRBJ1-3, the V gene TRBV4-1; no clear D gene. Trimming cost V 4 bases and J 3 bases, with 10 bases left between them. Germline V gene sequence: CDR1 MGHRA, CDR2 YSYEKL. CDR3 length: 14 amino acids. The CDR3 sequence is CASSPGLFGNTIYF. Written as DNA, the CDR3 is TGCGCCAGCAGCCCGGGCCTCTTTGGAAACACCATATATTTT.

For the CDR3, the DNA is TGTGCCAGCAGTGAATTAAGGGCAGAGACCCAGTACTTC. Translating gives CASSELRAETQYF. The chain has TRBV6-1 and TRBJ2-5; D remains unclear. The CDR3 runs 13 residues. CDR1 is MNHNS, CDR2 SASEGT, per germline. Trimming shortened V by 2 bases and J by 4 bases, and 8 bases separated the two germline ends.